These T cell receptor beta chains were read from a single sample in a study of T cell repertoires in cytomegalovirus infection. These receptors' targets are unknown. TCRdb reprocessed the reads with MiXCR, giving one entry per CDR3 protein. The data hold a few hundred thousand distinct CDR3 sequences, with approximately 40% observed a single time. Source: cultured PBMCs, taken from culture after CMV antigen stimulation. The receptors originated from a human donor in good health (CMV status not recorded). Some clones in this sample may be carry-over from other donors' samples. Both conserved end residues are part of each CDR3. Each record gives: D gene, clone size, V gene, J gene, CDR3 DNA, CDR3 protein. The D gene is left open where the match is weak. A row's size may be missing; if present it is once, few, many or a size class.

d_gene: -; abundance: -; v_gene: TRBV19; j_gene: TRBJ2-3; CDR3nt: TGTGCCAGTAGTATAGCAGGCACAGATACGCAGTATTTT; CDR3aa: CASSIAGTDTQYF
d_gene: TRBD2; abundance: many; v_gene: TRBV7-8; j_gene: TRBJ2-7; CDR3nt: TGTGCCAGCAGCTCCGGGACTAGCAACTCCTACGAGCAGTACTTC; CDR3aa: CASSSGTSNSYEQYF
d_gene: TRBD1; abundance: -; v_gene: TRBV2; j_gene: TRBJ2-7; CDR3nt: TGTGCCAGCAAGGAGACAGGGGTAGGCGAGCAGTACTTC; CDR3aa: CASKETGVGEQYF
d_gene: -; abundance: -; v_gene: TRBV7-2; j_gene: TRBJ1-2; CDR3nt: TGTGCCAGCAGCTTAGCGACCAGCTATGGCTACACCTTC; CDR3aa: CASSLATSYGYTF
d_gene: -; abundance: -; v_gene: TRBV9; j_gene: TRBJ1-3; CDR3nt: TGTGCCAGCAGCGTCTCTTCAGAAACAACCACCATATATTTT; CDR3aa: CASSVSSETTTIYF
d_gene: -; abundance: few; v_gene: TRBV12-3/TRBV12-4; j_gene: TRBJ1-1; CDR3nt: TGTGCCAGCAGCCCGGGACCCAGGAACACTGAAGCTTTCTTT; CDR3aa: CASSPGPRNTEAFF
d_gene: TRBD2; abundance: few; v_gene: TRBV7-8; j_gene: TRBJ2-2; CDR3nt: TGTGCCAGCACCCCCCAGCGGGATAACACCGGGGAGCTGTTTTTT; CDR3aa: CASTPQRDNTGELFF
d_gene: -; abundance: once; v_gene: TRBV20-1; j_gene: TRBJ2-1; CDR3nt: TGCAGTGCTAGGGGGGCATGGGGGGCCGACAATGAGCAGTTCTTC; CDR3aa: CSARGAWGADNEQFF
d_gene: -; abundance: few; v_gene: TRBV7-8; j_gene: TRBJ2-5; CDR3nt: TGTGCCAGCAGCTTAGTGGGGAAGACCCAGTACTTC; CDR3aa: CASSLVGKTQYF
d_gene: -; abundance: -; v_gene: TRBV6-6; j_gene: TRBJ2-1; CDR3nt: TGTGCCAGCAGTTTAGAATCAAGAGCCTACAATGAGCAGTTCTTC; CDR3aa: CASSLESRAYNEQFF
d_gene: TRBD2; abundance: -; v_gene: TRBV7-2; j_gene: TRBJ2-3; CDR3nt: TGTGCCAGCCGGGGACTAGCCTTAACAGATACGCAGTATTTT; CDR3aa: CASRGLALTDTQYF
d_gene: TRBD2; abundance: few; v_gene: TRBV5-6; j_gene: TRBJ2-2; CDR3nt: TGTGCCAGCAGCATCTTTTTGCGGGAGGACACCGGGGAGCTGTTTTTT; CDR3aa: CASSIFLREDTGELFF
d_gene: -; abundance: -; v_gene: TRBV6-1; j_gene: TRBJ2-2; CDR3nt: TGTGCCAGCAGTGAAGTAACCCCAGGTGATGCCACCGGGGAGCTGTTTTTT; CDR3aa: CASSEVTPGDATGELFF
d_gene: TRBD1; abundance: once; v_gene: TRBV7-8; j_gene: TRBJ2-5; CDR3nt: TGTGCCAGCAGCCGTCCAACCGGGACAGCTCTCATGGGGACCCAGTACTTC; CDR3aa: CASSRPTGTALMGTQYF
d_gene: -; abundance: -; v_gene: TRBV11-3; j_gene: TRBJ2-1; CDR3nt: TGTGCCAGCAGCCTGGGACACTCCTACAATGAGCAGTTCTTC; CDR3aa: CASSLGHSYNEQFF
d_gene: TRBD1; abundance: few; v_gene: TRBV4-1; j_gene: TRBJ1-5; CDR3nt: TGCGCCAGCTCCCCCGGGGACAGAATAAATCAGCCCCAGCATTTT; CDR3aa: CASSPGDRINQPQHF
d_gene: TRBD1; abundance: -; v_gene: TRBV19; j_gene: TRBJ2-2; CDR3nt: TGTGCCAGTACCTCAGGGGGGAACACCGGGGAGCTGTTTTTT; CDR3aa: CASTSGGNTGELFF
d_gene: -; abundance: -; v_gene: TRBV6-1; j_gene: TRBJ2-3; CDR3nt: TGTGCCAGCAGTGCATTATCAGATACGCAGTATTTT; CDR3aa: CASSALSDTQYF
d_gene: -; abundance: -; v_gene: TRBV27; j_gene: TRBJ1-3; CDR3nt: TGTGCCAGCAGTTTATCAGGGGCGACTGGAAACACCATATATTTT; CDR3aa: CASSLSGATGNTIYF
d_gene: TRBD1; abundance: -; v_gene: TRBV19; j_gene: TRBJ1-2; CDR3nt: TGTGCCAGTAGTATCCCCGGGACAGGCGACTATGGCTACACCTTC; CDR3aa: CASSIPGTGDYGYTF
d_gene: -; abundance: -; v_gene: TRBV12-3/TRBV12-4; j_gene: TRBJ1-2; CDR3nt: TGTGCCAGCACCCCCGGGGGGGACTATGGCTACACCTTC; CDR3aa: CASTPGGDYGYTF
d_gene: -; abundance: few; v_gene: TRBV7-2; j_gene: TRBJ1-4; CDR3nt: TGTGCCAGCAGCTTCGGTCAGGACTCGAGTAATGAAAAACTGTTTTTT; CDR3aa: CASSFGQDSSNEKLFF
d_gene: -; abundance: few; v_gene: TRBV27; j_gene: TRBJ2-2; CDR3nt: TGTGCCAGCAGTTTCACGGGTGCCGGGGAGCTGTTTTTT; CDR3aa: CASSFTGAGELFF
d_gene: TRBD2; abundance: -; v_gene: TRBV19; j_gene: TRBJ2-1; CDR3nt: TGTGCCAGTACTCCTAGTAGCGGGAGGGCCTATGAGCAGTTCTTC; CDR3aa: CASTPSSGRAYEQFF
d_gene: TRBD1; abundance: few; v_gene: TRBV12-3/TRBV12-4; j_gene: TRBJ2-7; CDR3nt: TGTGCCAGCAGTTTAGGGGACAGGGTAGGGCAGTACTTC; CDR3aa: CASSLGDRVGQYF
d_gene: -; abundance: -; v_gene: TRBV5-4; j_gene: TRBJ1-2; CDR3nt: TGTGCCAGCAGCTTGAGAATCGGGACCTATGGCTACACCTTC; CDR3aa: CASSLRIGTYGYTF
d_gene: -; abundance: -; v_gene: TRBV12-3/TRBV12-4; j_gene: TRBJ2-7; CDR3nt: TGTGCCAGCAGCCTGAGACGGACCTACTACGAGCAGTACTTC; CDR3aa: CASSLRRTYYEQYF
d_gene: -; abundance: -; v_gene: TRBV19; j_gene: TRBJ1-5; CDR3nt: TGTGCCAGTAGCCAACCGGGACCCTCGGAGGTTCAGCATTTT; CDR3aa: CASSQPGPSEVQHF
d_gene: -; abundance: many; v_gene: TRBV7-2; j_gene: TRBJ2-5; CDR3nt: TGTGCCAGCAGCTTAGCGCACAGACAAGAGACCCAGTACTTC; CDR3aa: CASSLAHRQETQYF
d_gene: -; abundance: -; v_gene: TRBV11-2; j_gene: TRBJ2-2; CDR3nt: TGTGCCAGCAGCCCTATTAAGGAGAACACCGGGGAGCTGTTTTTT; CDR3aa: CASSPIKENTGELFF
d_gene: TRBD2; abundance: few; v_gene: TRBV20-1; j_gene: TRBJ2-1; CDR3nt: TGCAGTGCTAGGGGCGGGAGGGCCGAGAATGAGCAGTTCTTC; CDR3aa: CSARGGRAENEQFF